These 32 T cell receptor beta chains were all obtained from the same sample, sequenced in a study of T cell responses to AZD1222 COVID-19 vaccine. Using immunoSEQ multiplex PCR, the repertoire was profiled, and TCRdb retains in-frame clones only, with some absent. The table has 95,000 to 110,000 clones, approximately 88% seen once. Source: peripheral blood, taken on day 0 of AZD1222 vaccination. The origin of the receptors is an adult in good health.

The chain joins TRBV28 to TRBJ1-1; D may be TRBD1 (5 bases). In germline, CDR1 is MDHEN, CDR2 SYDVKM. CDR3 length: 15 residues. Trimming cost V 6 bases and J 1 base, with 15 bases left between them. The CDR3 DNA sequence: TGTGCCAGCAGGTGGGGGAGGGACCGGAACACTGAAGCTTTCTTT. Its translation is CASRWGRDRNTEAFF. The variable domain in full, completed from reference TRBV28 and TRBJ1-1, reads DVKVTQSSRYLVKRTGEKVFLECVQDMDHENMFWYRQDPGLGLRLIYFSYDVKMKEKGDIPEGYSVSREKKERFSLILESASTNQTSMYLCASRWGRDRNTEAFFGQGTRLTVV.

This rearrangement joins TRBV7-9 to TRBJ2-7, with D possibly TRBD1 on 6 matching bases. V was pared by 1 base and J by 2 bases, with 21 bases between. Germline values: CDR1 SEHNR, CDR2 FQNEAQ (reference sequence). This CDR3 region has 18 residues. CDR3 sequence (DNA): TGTGCCAGCAGCTTAGTGGGGAGAGGGACACCAGCAGCCTACGAGCAGTACTTC. It yields the protein CASSLVGRGTPAAYEQYF.

This clone was picked up one time. The rearrangement uses TRBV18 and TRBJ1-2; D is undetermined. V was clipped by 3 bases and J by 1 base, with 6 bases between them. CDR3 length: 13 amino acids. Germline V gene lookup returns CDR1 KGHSH and CDR2 LQKENI. This CDR3 reads CASSPPNNYGYTF. DNA of the CDR3: TGTGCCAGCTCACCCCCGAATAACTATGGCTACACCTTC. Using reference TRBV18 and TRBJ1-2 for the parts outside the CDR3, the full variable domain is NAGVMQNPRHLVRRRGQEARLRCSPMKGHSHVYWYRQLPEEGLKFMVYLQKENIIDESGMPKERFSAEFPKEGPSILRIQQVVRGDSAAYFCASSPPNNYGYTFGSGTRLTVV.

The V gene is TRBV4-2, the J gene TRBJ1-1, with 8 bases matching TRBD1. This CDR3 contains 15 residues. The V gene's germline CDR1 is LGHNA and CDR2 YNFKEQ. Trimming at V came to 3 bases and at J to 4 bases, leaving 7 bases not matched to a gene. The DNA of the CDR3 is TGTGCCAGCAGCCATTACCGGGACAGGACCACTGAAGCTTTCTTT. Encoded protein: CASSHYRDRTTEAFF.

This chain links TRBV10-3 with TRBJ2-5; D unresolved. CDR1 is ENHRY and CDR2 is SYGVKD in the germline V gene. V lost 0 bases and J lost 1, with 6 bases in between. The CDR3 is made up of 14 amino acids. The CDR3: CAISESPVQETQYF. CDR3 sequence (DNA): TGTGCCATCAGTGAGTCGCCAGTCCAAGAGACCCAGTACTTC.

This chain uses TRBV4-2 with TRBJ1-5; D might be TRBD1 (5 bases). Deletions cut 0 bases from V and 0 bases from J, with 12 bases between. Germline V gives CDR1 LGHNA, CDR2 YNFKEQ. This CDR3 is built from 17 residues. The CDR3 here is CASSQDSGTYSNQPQHF. CDR3 nucleotide sequence: TGTGCCAGCAGCCAAGATTCCGGGACTTATAGCAATCAGCCCCAGCATTTT.

The chain links TRBV5-1 to TRBJ2-7; weak D call: TRBD2 (5 bases). The CDR3 has 14 residues. V was clipped by 0 bases and J by 4 bases, with 11 bases between them. Germline lookup yields CDR1 SGHRS and CDR2 YFSETQ. The CDR3 DNA reads TGCGCCAGCAGCTTGGGGGGAGAGCGTTACGAGCAGTACTTC. Protein sequence: CASSLGGERYEQYF. The whole variable domain, remainder taken from reference TRBV5-1 and TRBJ2-7, is KAGVTQTPRYLIKTRGQQVTLSCSPISGHRSVSWYQQTPGQGLQFLFEYFSETQRNKGNFPGRFSGRQFSNSRSEMNVSTLELGDSALYLCASSLGGERYEQYFGPGTRLTVT.

The CDR3 DNA sequence: TGTGCCAGCAGTTTCACAGGGGGAGGCTCTTACGAGCAGTACTTC. Its protein is CASSFTGGGSYEQYF. The chain links TRBV28 to TRBJ2-7; 8 bases agree with TRBD1. V shed 3 bases and J 4 bases; nucleotides not matched to a gene: 8. The CDR3 spans 15 residues. Germline-derived CDR1 and CDR2 are MDHEN and SYDVKM.

The V gene is TRBV27, the J gene TRBJ2-7; maybe TRBD1 (6 bases). The germline V and J ends were trimmed by 6 bases and 0 bases, with 15 bases remaining between them. The CDR3 totals 15 residues. Germline CDR1 and CDR2: MNHEY and SMNVEV (reference sequence). The CDR3 loop is CASSFPRDNSYEQYF. The DNA of the CDR3 is TGTGCCAGCAGCTTCCCCCGGGACAACTCCTACGAGCAGTACTTC.

The gene calls are TRBV6-5 and TRBJ2-1, with D possibly called TRBD1 or TRBD2 (5 bases each). The CDR3 length is 14 residues. Deletions cut 0 bases from V and 8 bases from J, with 11 bases between. Germline assignment: CDR1 MNHEY and CDR2 SVGAGI. CDR3 in DNA: TGTGCCAGCAGTTACTCGAGGGGATCGGATGAGCAGTTCTTC. This gives the protein CASSYSRGSDEQFF.

This clone was seen a handful of times. One junction end disagrees with the germline gene, perhaps due to a read error. The rearrangement joins TRBV24-1 to TRBJ2-7, with a tentative D call TRBD2 (6 bases). Germline lookup yields CDR1 KGHDR and CDR2 SFDVKD. The CDR3 spans 18 residues. CDR3 amino acids: CATSDRRSEEGGSYEQYF. The DNA for the CDR3 is TGTGCCACAAGTGATCGCAGGAGTGAGGAGGGTGGTTCCTACGAGCAGTACTTC.

This chain connects TRBV2 to TRBJ2-2; 9 bases match TRBD2. Trimming at V came to 8 bases and at J to 1 base, leaving 5 bases not matched to a gene. The CDR3 runs 15 residues. Germline V gives CDR1 SNHLY, CDR2 FYNNEI. CDR3 bases: TGTGCCAGCGGAAGGACTAGCGTGAACACCGGGGAGCTGTTTTTT. Translation gives CASGRTSVNTGELFF.

A note on this clone: Distinct nucleotide sequences in the sample also encode this CDR3. The CDR3 protein is CATSRGVNEKLFF. As DNA, the CDR3 is TGTGCCACCAGTCGGGGGGTTAATGAAAAACTGTTTTTT. V gene TRBV24-1 combines with J gene TRBJ1-4, with D perhaps matching TRBD1 (5 bases). V lost 6 bases, J lost 4 bases, and 8 bases lay in between. The CDR3 consists of 13 residues. Germline-derived CDR1 and CDR2 are KGHDR and SFDVKD.

V and J are TRBV6-2 or TRBV6-3 and TRBJ1-2; 7 positions match TRBD1. This CDR3 has 16 residues. The V segment lost 0 bases and the J segment 6 bases; nucleotides outside the gene matches: 10. Germline V CDR1 and CDR2: MNHEY, SVGEGT. The CDR3 DNA reads as TGTGCCAGCAGTTACTCGTACAGGGGCTTAGTCGATGGCTACACCTTC. This sequence encodes CASSYSYRGLVDGYTF.

The chain carries TRBV18 and TRBJ1-1, with 7 bases aligning to TRBD1. The V gene end was trimmed by 6 bases and the J gene end by 1 base; junction bases not matched to a gene: 11. From germline, CDR1 is KGHSH and CDR2 LQKENI. CDR3 length: 16 residues. Here the CDR3 DNA reads TGTGCCAGCTCGTACAGACAGGGCTCCGAGAACACTGAAGCTTTCTTT. It is translated as CASSYRQGSENTEAFF.

V is TRBV5-1 and J is TRBJ1-3; a possible D gene is TRBD1 (5 bases). Germline lookup yields CDR1 SGHRS and CDR2 YFSETQ. Trimming stripped 4 bases from V and 2 bases from J, with 16 bases between. The CDR3 loop spans 16 amino acids. Here the CDR3 DNA reads TGCGCCAGCAGCATCACTCAGGGAGACGCTGGAAACACCATATATTTT. Translating gives CASSITQGDAGNTIYF.

V gene TRBV28 combines with J gene TRBJ1-2, with 8 bases matching TRBD1. Germline lookup yields CDR1 MDHEN and CDR2 SYDVKM. CDR3 size: 12 residues. J gave up 8 bases and V 5 bases, and 4 bases lay outside the gene matches. This CDR3 is CASSPRGRGYTF. CDR3 sequence (DNA): TGTGCCAGCAGTCCCAGGGGGCGGGGCTACACCTTC.

In this sample, this clone turned up a few times. V is TRBV7-9 and J is TRBJ2-3, with TRBD1 matching 10 bases. The CDR3 runs 17 residues. J gave up 10 bases and V 1 base, and 14 bases lay outside the gene matches. Germline V lookup: CDR1 SEHNR, CDR2 FQNEAQ (reference sequence). CDR3 nucleotide sequence: TGTGCCAGCAGCTTAGGGGTTGGGACAGGGGCCTCCGTGGCGCAGTATTTT. Protein sequence: CASSLGVGTGASVAQYF.

This clone is a singleton in its sample. The chain is built from TRBV6-2 or TRBV6-3 and TRBJ2-7, with TRBD1 identical over 7 bases. V was pared by 5 bases and J by 3 bases, with 10 bases of the junction left unmatched. The CDR3 is 15 residues long. Germline CDR1 and CDR2: MNHEY and SVGEGT. CDR3 loop: CASSILSTGRYEQYF. The CDR3 coding sequence is TGTGCCAGCAGTATCCTATCGACAGGGCGCTACGAGCAGTACTTC.

The chain recombines TRBV5-6 with TRBJ1-2; D remains unclear. The CDR3 has 15 residues. Germline V lookup: CDR1 SGHDT, CDR2 YYEEEE. V lost 7 bases and J 0 bases, leaving 16 bases between the germline ends. The CDR3 protein is CASEAGWRANYGYTF. CDR3 nucleotide sequence: TGTGCCAGCGAAGCGGGCTGGCGGGCTAACTATGGCTACACCTTC.

This sequence joins TRBV6-2 or TRBV6-3 and TRBJ1-5; D is ambiguous. CDR3 length equals 15 residues. V was cut by 6 bases and J by 0 bases, with 12 bases left in between. Germline CDR1 MNHEY, CDR2 SVGEGT. CDR3 in DNA: TGTGCCAGCAGCCCCGCAGGCAGTAGCAATCAGCCCCAGCATTTT. Its protein is CASSPAGSSNQPQHF.

The chain is built from TRBV2 and TRBJ1-5; 11 nucleotides line up with TRBD1. The CDR3 has 17 amino acids. The V and J ends lost 4 bases and 2 bases, in that order; junction bases with no gene match: 7. Germline assignment: CDR1 SNHLY and CDR2 FYNNEI. The CDR3 sequence is CASSGDRGVSGNQPQHF. CDR3 coding DNA: TGTGCCAGCAGTGGGGACAGGGGGGTCTCTGGCAATCAGCCCCAGCATTTT.

The chain employs TRBV9 and TRBJ1-1; D is unresolved. Trimming shortened V by 3 bases and J by 8 bases, and 8 bases separated the two germline ends. CDR1 and CDR2 from the germline V gene are SGDLS and YYNGEE. CDR3 size: 11 residues. The CDR3 here is CASSDEGEAFF. CDR3 DNA sequence: TGTGCCAGCAGCGATGAAGGGGAAGCTTTCTTT.

The chain employs TRBV27 and TRBJ1-1, with D possibly TRBD1 on 6 matching bases. There are 16 residues in the CDR3. In germline, CDR1 is MNHEY, CDR2 SMNVEV (reference sequence). Trimming stripped 2 bases from V and 3 bases from J, with 16 bases between. The CDR3 DNA follows: TGTGCCAGCAGTTTAACGTGGGGGCACAGAGACACTGAAGCTTTCTTT. It codes for CASSLTWGHRDTEAFF.

The count of this clone is one. The chain is built from TRBV7-9 and TRBJ2-5; tentatively, D is TRBD2 (5 bases). The length of the CDR3 is 13 residues. Germline-derived CDR1 and CDR2 are SEHNR and FQNEAQ (reference sequence). V was cut by 8 bases and J by 5 bases, with 15 bases left in between. The CDR3, as DNA: TGTGCCAGCTCAATCGGGGTAGGGGAGACCCAGTACTTC. It translates to CASSIGVGETQYF.

This clone was picked up one time. The rearrangement uses TRBV5-6 and TRBJ2-7; D may correspond to TRBD1 or TRBD2 (5 bases each). The CDR3 sequence is 15 residues long. The germline CDR1 and CDR2 sequences are SGHDT and YYEEEE. V gave up 1 base and J gave up 0 bases, with 11 bases separating them. The chain's CDR3 is CASSLRGTLSYEQYF. The DNA of the CDR3 is TGTGCCAGCAGCTTGAGAGGGACCCTCTCCTACGAGCAGTACTTC.

CDR3: CAISGTNTGELFF. The CDR3, as DNA: TGTGCCATCAGTGGCACGAACACCGGGGAGCTGTTTTTT. The chain has TRBV10-3 and TRBJ2-2; D not certain. The CDR3 loop spans 13 amino acids. Trimming pared 4 bases from V and 0 bases from J, leaving 3 bases between. Germline CDR1 and CDR2: ENHRY and SYGVKD.

The rearrangement links TRBV4-1 to TRBJ2-7; no firm D call. Trimming pared 0 bases from V and 2 bases from J, leaving 5 bases between. The CDR3 runs 13 residues. CDR1 is MGHRA and CDR2 is YSYEKL in the germline V gene. DNA of the CDR3: TGCGCCAGCAGCCAAGATGGTCCCTACGAGCAGTACTTC. Its protein is CASSQDGPYEQYF.

The chain is built from TRBV7-2 and TRBJ1-4; possible D gene TRBD1, 6 bases. This CDR3 has 14 amino acids. CDR1 and CDR2 from the germline V gene are SGHTA and FQGNSA. V was clipped by 4 bases and J by 7 bases, with 13 bases between them. The CDR3 region is CASSSLDRLEKLFF. CDR3 sequence (DNA): TGTGCCAGCAGCTCCCTCGACAGGCTTGAAAAACTGTTTTTT.

This chain links TRBV19 with TRBJ2-2, with D perhaps given as TRBD1 or TRBD2 (5 bases each). Germline values: CDR1 LNHDA, CDR2 SQIVND (reference sequence). This CDR3 has 15 amino acids. V shed 7 bases and J shed 3 bases, with 15 bases lying between them. CDR3 region: CASMGWGSHTGELFF. CDR3 sequence (DNA): TGTGCCAGTATGGGTTGGGGGTCACACACCGGGGAGCTGTTTTTT.

The V and J genes are TRBV5-6 and TRBJ2-2, with D unclear. Germline lookup yields CDR1 SGHDT and CDR2 YYEEEE. Trimming shortened V by 4 bases and J by 0 bases, and 7 bases separated the two germline ends. The CDR3 is 14 amino acids. CDR3 bases: TGTGCCAGCAGCCTGGACGCGAACACCGGGGAGCTGTTTTTT. Protein product: CASSLDANTGELFF. Complete variable domain (other parts from reference TRBV5-6 and TRBJ2-2): DAGVTQSPTHLIKTRGQQVTLRCSPKSGHDTVSWYQQALGQGPQFIFQYYEEEERQRGNFPDRFSGHQFPNYSSELNVNALLLGDSALYLCASSLDANTGELFFGEGSRLTVL.

The V gene is TRBV27, the J gene TRBJ1-6; TRBD1 matches at 7 bases. CDR3 size: 15 residues. V was pared by 4 bases and J by 7 bases, with 7 bases of the junction left unmatched. Per the germline V gene, CDR1 is MNHEY and CDR2 is SMNVEV (reference sequence). For the CDR3, the DNA is TGTGCCAGCAGTTCGAGGGGGCTCGGCAATTCACCCCTCCACTTT. This encodes CASSSRGLGNSPLHF.